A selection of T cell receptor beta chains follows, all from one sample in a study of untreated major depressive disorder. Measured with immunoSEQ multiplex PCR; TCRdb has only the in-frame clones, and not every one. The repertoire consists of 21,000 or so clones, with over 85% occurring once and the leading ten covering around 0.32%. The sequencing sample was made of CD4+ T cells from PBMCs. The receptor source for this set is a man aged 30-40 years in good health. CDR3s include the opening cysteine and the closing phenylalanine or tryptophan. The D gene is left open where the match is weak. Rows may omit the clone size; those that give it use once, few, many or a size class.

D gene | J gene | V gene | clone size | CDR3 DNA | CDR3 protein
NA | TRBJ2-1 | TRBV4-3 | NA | TGCGCCAGCAGCCAAGCCGGGAGCTCCTACAATGAGCAGTTCTTC | CASSQAGSSYNEQFF
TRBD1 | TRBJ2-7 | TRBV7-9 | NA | TGTGCCAGCAGCCCTACAGGGGGTTTCACCTACGAGCAGTACTTC | CASSPTGGFTYEQYF
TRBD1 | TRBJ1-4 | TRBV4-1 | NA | TGCGCCAGCAGCCCCCGGACAGGGGGAGGTAATGAAAAACTGTTTTTT | CASSPRTGGGNEKLFF
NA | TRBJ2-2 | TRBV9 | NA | TGTGCCAGCAGCGTCAGGGATTCCGGGGAGCTGTTTTTT | CASSVRDSGELFF
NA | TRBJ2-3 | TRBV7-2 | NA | TGTGCCAGCAGCTCCGACTCTAGCACAGATACGCAGTATTTT | CASSSDSSTDTQYF
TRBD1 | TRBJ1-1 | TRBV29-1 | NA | TGCAGCGTTTCTGGCGACAGGGGGGTGAACACTGAAGCTTTCTTT | CSVSGDRGVNTEAFF
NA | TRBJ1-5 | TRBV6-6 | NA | TGTGCCAGCAGCACCCGACGGGTGAGAGGCAATCAGCCCCAGCATTTT | CASSTRRVRGNQPQHF
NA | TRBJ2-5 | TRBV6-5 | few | TGTGCCAGCAGCTCGCGGCAGCGAGAGACCCAGTACTTC | CASSSRQRETQYF
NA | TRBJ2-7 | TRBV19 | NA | TGTGCCAGTAGTATAGGGGGGGACACCTCCTACGAGCAGTACTTC | CASSIGGDTSYEQYF
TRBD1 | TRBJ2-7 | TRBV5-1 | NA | TGCGCCAGCAGTTACCCCGGGACAGGGGGCTACGAGCAGTACTTC | CASSYPGTGGYEQYF
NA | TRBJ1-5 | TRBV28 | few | TGTGCCAGCACCCCCGGCGGGACGAGACAGCCCCAGCATTTT | CASTPGGTRQPQHF
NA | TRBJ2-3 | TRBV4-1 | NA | TGCGCCAGCAGCCAAGACCGGGGCGAGACGCAGTATTTT | CASSQDRGETQYF
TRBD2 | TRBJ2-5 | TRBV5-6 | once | TGTGCCAGCAGCCGGGGACTAGCGGAGTATGGCGGGGAGACCCAGTACTTC | CASSRGLAEYGGETQYF
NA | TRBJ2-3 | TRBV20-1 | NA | TGCAGTGCCGCCCGGGATACGCAGTATTTT | CSAARDTQYF
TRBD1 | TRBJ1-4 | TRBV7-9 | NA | TGTGCCAGCAGCCTTGACAGGGTCCGTAATGAAAAACTGTTTTTT | CASSLDRVRNEKLFF
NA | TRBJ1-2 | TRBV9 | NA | TGTGCCAGCAGCTCGGGAGCTAACTATGGCTACACCTTC | CASSSGANYGYTF
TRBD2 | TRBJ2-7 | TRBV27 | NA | TGTGCCAGCAGTTTAAGAGGGAGGGGCGAGCAGTACTTC | CASSLRGRGEQYF
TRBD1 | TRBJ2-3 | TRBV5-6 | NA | TGTGCCAGCAGCTTGGCCCCGTGGGACAGGCGAGGCACAGATACGCAGTATTTT | CASSLAPWDRRGTDTQYF
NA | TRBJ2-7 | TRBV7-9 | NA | TGTGCCAGCAGCTTATGGGACGAGCAGTACTTC | CASSLWDEQYF
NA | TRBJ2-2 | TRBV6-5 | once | TGTGCCAGCAGTTACTCGGGCCAGGGAAACACCGGGGAGCTGTTTTTT | CASSYSGQGNTGELFF
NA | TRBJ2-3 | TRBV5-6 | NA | TGTGCCAGCAGCTGGGTAGCAGATACGCAGTATTTT | CASSWVADTQYF
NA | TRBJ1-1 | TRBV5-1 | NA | TGCGCCAGCAGCTTGAGGCCCAGGAGCACTGAAGCTTTCTTT | CASSLRPRSTEAFF
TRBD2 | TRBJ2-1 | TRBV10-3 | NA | TGTGCCACAACTGGGACTAGCGGGAGGGGTTACAATGAGCAGTTCTTC | CATTGTSGRGYNEQFF
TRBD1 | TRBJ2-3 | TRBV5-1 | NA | TGCGCCAGCAGCTGGCAGGGGGCTGCAGATACGCAGTATTTT | CASSWQGAADTQYF
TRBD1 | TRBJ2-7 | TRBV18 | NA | TGTGCCAGCTCACCAGGGACAGGGGATTACGAGCAGTACTTC | CASSPGTGDYEQYF
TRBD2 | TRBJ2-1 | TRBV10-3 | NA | TGTGCCATCAGTGAGTCACTAGCGAGGTACAATGAGCAGTTCTTC | CAISESLARYNEQFF
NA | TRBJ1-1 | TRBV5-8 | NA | TGTGCCAGCAGCTTGAAGCGGTCGAACACTGAAGCTTTCTTT | CASSLKRSNTEAFF
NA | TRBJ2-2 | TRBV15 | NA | TGTGCCACCAGCAGAGTCGGCAACACCGGGGAGCTGTTTTTT | CATSRVGNTGELFF
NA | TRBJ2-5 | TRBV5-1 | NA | TGCGCCAGCAGCCCGGGGGCGCGGGAGACCCAGTACTTC | CASSPGARETQYF
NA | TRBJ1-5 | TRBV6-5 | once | TGTGCCAGCAGTTACAAATTAAATCAGCCCCAGCATTTT | CASSYKLNQPQHF
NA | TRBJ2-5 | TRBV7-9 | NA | TGTGCCAGCAGCTTAGCAGAAGAGACCCAGTACTTC | CASSLAEETQYF
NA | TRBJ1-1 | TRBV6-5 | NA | TGTGCCAGCAGCCCCAGGACGGCGATGAACACTGAAGCTTTCTTT | CASSPRTAMNTEAFF
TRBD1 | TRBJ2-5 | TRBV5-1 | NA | TGCGCCAGCAGACGGACAGGGACGAAAGAGACCCAGTACTTC | CASRRTGTKETQYF
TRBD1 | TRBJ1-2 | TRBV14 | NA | TGTGCCAGCAGCCAAGATCCTTGGGACAGGGCAACTAACTATGGCTACACCTTC | CASSQDPWDRATNYGYTF
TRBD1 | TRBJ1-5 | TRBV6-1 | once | TGTGCCAGCAACGGACAGGGGAGGGATCAGCCCCAGCATTTT | CASNGQGRDQPQHF
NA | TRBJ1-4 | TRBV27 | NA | TGTGCCAGCAGGGGGCTGGGGACCCGGGGGGCTAATGAAAAACTGTTTTTT | CASRGLGTRGANEKLFF
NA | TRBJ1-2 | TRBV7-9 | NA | TGTGCCAGCAGCTTAGGGTGGGGAATAGAAGATGGCTACACCTTC | CASSLGWGIEDGYTF
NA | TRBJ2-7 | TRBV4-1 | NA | TGCGCCAGCAGCCAGGGCGGCAGCTCCTACGAGCAGTACTTC | CASSQGGSSYEQYF
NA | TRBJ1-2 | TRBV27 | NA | TGTGCCAGCAGTCGGGACGCAGGCTATGGCTACACCTTC | CASSRDAGYGYTF
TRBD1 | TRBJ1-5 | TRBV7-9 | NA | TGTGCCAGCAGCCTCCGGGACAGGGGGATTTATAGCAATCAGCCTCAGCATTTT | CASSLRDRGIYSNQPQHF
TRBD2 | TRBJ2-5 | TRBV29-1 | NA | TGCAGCGTTGAAGAGGGGCTAGCGGGAGAGACCCAGTACTTC | CSVEEGLAGETQYF
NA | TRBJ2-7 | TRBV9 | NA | TGTGCCAGCAGCGCCGGTGGCAGGGGTACCTACGAGCAGTACTTC | CASSAGGRGTYEQYF
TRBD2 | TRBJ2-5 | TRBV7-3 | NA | TGTGCCAGCAGCTCCGGACTAGCGGGAGGTGTAGAGACCCAGTACTTC | CASSSGLAGGVETQYF
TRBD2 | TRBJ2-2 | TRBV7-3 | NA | TGTGCCAGCAGCTTAAGTTCTAGCGGAATCCAGCCCGGGGAGCTGTTTTTT | CASSLSSSGIQPGELFF
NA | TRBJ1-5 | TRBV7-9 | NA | TGTGCCAGCAGCCTGGGCCAATATCAGCCCCAGCATTTT | CASSLGQYQPQHF